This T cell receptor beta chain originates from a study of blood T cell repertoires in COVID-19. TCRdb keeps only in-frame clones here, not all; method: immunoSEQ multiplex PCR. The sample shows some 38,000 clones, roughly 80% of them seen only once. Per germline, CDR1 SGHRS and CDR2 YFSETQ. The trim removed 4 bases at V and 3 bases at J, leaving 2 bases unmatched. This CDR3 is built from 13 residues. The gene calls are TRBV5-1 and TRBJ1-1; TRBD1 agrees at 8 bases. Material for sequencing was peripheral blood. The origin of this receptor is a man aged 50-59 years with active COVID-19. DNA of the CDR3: TGCGCCAGCAGCACACAGGGGGACACTGAAGCTTTCTTT. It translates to CASSTQGDTEAFF.